Sequencing of this T cell receptor beta chain was carried out in a study of T cell clonotyping in hematopoietic cell transplantation (dated by TCRdb to about 2021). Study-level background: The study collected 130 to 150 blood samples from under 45 consecutive transplant recipients and their related donors. Patient recruitment ran from September 2015 to early 2017, and follow-up continued until late 2020 or death. Results and caveats for the whole study, not just this receptor: The sample size was limited, and CD4 and CD8 repertoire contributions could not be separated because cells were not sorted. Overlap with donor repertoires was found for only a small fraction of recipient repertoires, with over 95% found to appear de novo at the given depth. Broader TCR repertoire diversity after transplant was predicted by Inverse Simpson Index values from donors and from recipients before transplant. Recipient TCR diversity fell after transplant, with pathologically expanded clonotypes rising progressively from day 30 to day 180.

Turning to this clone: No cognate antigen has been identified for it. It has no much larger one-base neighbor in the sample; base qualities were not kept.

The time point label, as the study defines it: 180 days after allo-HCT. Blood samples were obtained from recipients approximately 28 days before transplant and at days 30, 100 and 180 after transplant. Nuclei Lysis Solution was used to extract genomic DNA from fresh or cryopreserved unfractionated peripheral blood mononuclear cells. The immunoSEQ assay, a bias-controlled multiplex PCR using V- and J-specific primers, was used to amplify TCR beta CDR3 regions from genomic DNA. A second PCR step added a proprietary barcode and Illumina adapter sequences to the CDR3 amplicons. An Illumina MiSeq instrument was used to sequence the CDR3 libraries. Processing in the source paper ran as follows. Export and quality control were handled in immunoSEQ Analyzer 3.0, while downstream analyses relied on R Bioconductor and Immunarch. Repertoire metrics were calculated using only productive rearrangements within the normalized downsampled data set. Pathologically expanded clonotypes were defined as those larger than 5 templates in the normalized cohort. Repertoire diversity was measured with the Inverse Simpson Index. The non-normalized data set was used for CMV-specificity analyses so that all clonotypes could be captured. Entries here come from immuneACCESS through TCRdb and include only in-frame sequences with V and J called. Some clones fail to appear in such tables; in the studies checked, an unresolved V gene covers under half of the shortfall, and the cause of the remainder is unknown. V, J and clone size are those of that table, while D and trimming were read from the DNA. The sample table shows approximately 12,000 clones, and less than 75% are seen once. Under 15% of the sample is held by the ten biggest clonotypes.

Cut back by 7 bases and 2 bases, the V and J ends lie 15 bases apart. According to the germline V gene (reference sequence), CDR1 reads MNHNY and CDR2 reads SVGAGI. The CDR3 spans 14 residues, from the cysteine through the phenylalanine. Here the CDR3 DNA is all that survives: 42 bases in frame from base 1. The sequence links TRBV6-6 to TRBJ2-7, with the D segment possibly TRBD1 or TRBD2, each aligning over 5 bases. This clonotype originated in a male patient between 60 and 69 years old who had an allogeneic stem cell transplant from an unrelated donor, so the T cells may come from the graft donor. Some clones in this sample may be carry-over from other donors' samples. Sequenced material: peripheral blood mononuclear cells, taken 180 days after allogeneic stem cell transplant. The DNA reads as follows: TGTGCCAGCAAAAGTCTGGGACGGGCCTACGAGCAGTACTTC. This yields the protein CASKSLGRAYEQYF.